A single sample is the source of the 5 T cell receptor beta chains below, sequenced in a study of blood T cell repertoires in COVID-19. TCRdb's table, derived via immunoSEQ multiplex PCR, lists solely in-frame clones and lacks some. The data contain more than 200,000 clones, 70% to 90% of them seen just once; the ten biggest clones take up about 5.2%. The specimen was peripheral blood. These receptors originate from a woman aged 60-75 years with COVID-19, enrolled during active disease.

This clone was seen a handful of times. The CDR3, as DNA: TGTGCCAGCAGTTTAAAGGGGCTCTATGGCTACACCTTC. This codes for CASSLKGLYGYTF. This chain links TRBV28 with TRBJ1-2, with D maybe TRBD1 (5 bases). This CDR3 is built from 13 residues. The germline V gene has CDR1 MDHEN and CDR2 SYDVKM. The V gene lost 2 bases and the J gene lost 4 bases, with 8 bases spanning the gap.

The chain joins TRBV27 to TRBJ2-1, with 8 bases matching TRBD2. V lost 5 bases, J lost 5 bases, and 8 bases stayed unmatched. The V gene's germline CDR1 is MNHEY and CDR2 SMNVEV (reference sequence). This CDR3 has 15 residues. The chain's CDR3 is CASSRSGSKNNEQFF. The CDR3 bases are TGTGCCAGCAGTCGCAGCGGGAGTAAGAACAATGAGCAGTTCTTC.

The rearrangement joins TRBV29-1 to TRBJ1-1; D call uncertain. Germline CDR1 is SQVTM and CDR2 is ANQGSEA. The CDR3 is 11 residues long. V lost 7 bases and J 4 bases, leaving 10 bases between the germline ends. CDR3 region: CSGSFGTEAFF. The CDR3, as DNA: TGCAGCGGCTCATTCGGCACTGAAGCTTTCTTT.

The chain is built from TRBV9 and TRBJ1-1; 7 positions agree with TRBD1. The germline CDR1 and CDR2 sequences are SGDLS and YYNGEE. The V gene end was trimmed by 3 bases and the J gene end by 6 bases; junction bases not matched to a gene: 8. This CDR3 comprises 14 residues. As DNA, the CDR3 is TGTGCCAGCAGCGCCGGACGACAGGGCGCTGAAGCTTTCTTT. This sequence encodes CASSAGRQGAEAFF.

The chain combines TRBV5-8 with TRBJ2-7; 9 positions agree with TRBD1. CDR1 and CDR2 (germline): SGHTS, YDEGEE. The CDR3 extends over 15 amino acids. Trimming removed 4 bases from V and 1 base from J; junction bases left unmatched: 6. This CDR3 is CASSLVGTGSYEQYF. Written as DNA, the CDR3 is TGTGCCAGCAGCCTGGTAGGGACAGGGTCCTACGAGCAGTACTTC.